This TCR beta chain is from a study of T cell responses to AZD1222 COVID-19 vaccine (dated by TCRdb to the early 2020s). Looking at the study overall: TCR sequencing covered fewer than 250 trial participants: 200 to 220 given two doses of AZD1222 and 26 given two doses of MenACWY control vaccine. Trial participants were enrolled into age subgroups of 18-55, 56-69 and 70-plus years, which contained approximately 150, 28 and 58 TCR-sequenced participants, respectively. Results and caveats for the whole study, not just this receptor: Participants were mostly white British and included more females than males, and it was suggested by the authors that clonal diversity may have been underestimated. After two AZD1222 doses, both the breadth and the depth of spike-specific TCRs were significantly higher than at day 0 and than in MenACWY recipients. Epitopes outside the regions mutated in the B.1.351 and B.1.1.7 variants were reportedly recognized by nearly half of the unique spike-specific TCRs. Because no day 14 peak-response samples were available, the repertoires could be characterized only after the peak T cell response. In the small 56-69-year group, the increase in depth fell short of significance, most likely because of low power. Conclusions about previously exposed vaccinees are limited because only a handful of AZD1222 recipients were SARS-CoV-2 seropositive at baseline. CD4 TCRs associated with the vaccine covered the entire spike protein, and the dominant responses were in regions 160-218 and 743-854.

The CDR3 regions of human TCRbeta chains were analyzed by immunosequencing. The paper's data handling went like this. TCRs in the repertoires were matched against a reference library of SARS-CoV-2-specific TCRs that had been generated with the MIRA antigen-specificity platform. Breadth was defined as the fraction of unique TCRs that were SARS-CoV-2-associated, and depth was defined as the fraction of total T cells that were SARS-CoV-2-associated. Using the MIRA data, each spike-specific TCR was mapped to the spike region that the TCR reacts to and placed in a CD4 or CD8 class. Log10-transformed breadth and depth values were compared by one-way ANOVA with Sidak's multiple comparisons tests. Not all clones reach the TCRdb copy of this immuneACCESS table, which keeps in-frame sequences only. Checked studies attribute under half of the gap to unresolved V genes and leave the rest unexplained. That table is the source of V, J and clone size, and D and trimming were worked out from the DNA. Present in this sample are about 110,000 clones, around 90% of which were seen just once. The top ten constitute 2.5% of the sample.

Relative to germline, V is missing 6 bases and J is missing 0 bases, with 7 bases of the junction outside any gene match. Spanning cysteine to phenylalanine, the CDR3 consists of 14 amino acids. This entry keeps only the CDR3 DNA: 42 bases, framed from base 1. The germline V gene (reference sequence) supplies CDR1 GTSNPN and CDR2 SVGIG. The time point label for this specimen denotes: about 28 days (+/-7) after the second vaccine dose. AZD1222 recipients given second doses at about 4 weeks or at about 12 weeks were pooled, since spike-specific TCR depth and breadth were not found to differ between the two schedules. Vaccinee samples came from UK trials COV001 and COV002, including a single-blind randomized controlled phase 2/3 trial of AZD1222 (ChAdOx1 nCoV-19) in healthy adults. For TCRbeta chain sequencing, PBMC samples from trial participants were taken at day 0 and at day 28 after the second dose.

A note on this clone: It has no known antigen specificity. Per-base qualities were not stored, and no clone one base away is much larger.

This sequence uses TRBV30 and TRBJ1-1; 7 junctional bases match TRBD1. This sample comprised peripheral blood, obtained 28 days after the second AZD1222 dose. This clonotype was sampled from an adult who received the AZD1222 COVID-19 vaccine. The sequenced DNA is TGTGCCTGTCAAAGGGGACAGCTGAACACTGAAGCTTTCTTT. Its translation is CACQRGQLNTEAFF.